Following are 21 T cell receptor beta chains from one sample sequenced in a study of shared clonotypes between healthy human individuals (dated by TCRdb to the early 2020s). Libraries came from the immunoSEQ multiplex PCR assay. In TCRdb, the immuneACCESS table is reduced to in-frame sequences with V and J assigned. These tables do not hold every clone; where another copy was compared, an unresolved V gene accounts for under half, and the others remain unexplained. The sample table shows approximately 720,000 clones, and around 90% are seen once. The ten largest clonotypes hold 24% of the sample. CD8 naive samples were CD45RO-negative cells positively selected for CCR7, giving a CD45RA+CCR7+ population that excluded TemRA cells. The sequenced material came from naive CD8+ T cells sorted from blood. The cell subset or site label, read with the paper, signifies: CD45RA+CCR7+. Source of these receptors: a man younger than 40 in good health.

CDR3 sequence: CAWRSSGDYEQYF. CDR3 sequence (DNA): TGTGCCTGGAGATCTAGCGGGGACTACGAGCAGTACTTC. The chain carries TRBV30 and TRBJ2-7, with TRBD2 matching over 9 bases. Losses at the gene ends were 3 bases for V and 3 bases for J; bases not matched to a gene: 3. The CDR3 spans 13 residues. Germline-derived CDR1 and CDR2 are GTSNPN and SVGIG (reference sequence).

In this sample, this clone turned up a few times. This chain connects TRBV6-1 to TRBJ2-6; a weak D match, TRBD2 (5 bases). The V gene lost 7 bases and the J gene lost 2 bases, with 12 bases spanning the gap. Germline V gene data show CDR1 as MNHNS and CDR2 as SASEGT. The CDR3 extends over 15 amino acids. CDR3: CASTREGPGANVLTF. The CDR3 DNA reads TGTGCCAGCACCCGAGAGGGCCCTGGGGCCAACGTCCTGACTTTC.

The rearrangement links TRBV7-9 to TRBJ2-3, with D maybe TRBD1 (5 bases). Germline V gene sequence: CDR1 SEHNR, CDR2 FQNEAQ (reference sequence). The length of the CDR3 is 15 residues. V was pared by 2 bases and J by 1 base, with 10 bases between. The CDR3 sequence is CASSLLGLGTDTQYF. The CDR3 region has the DNA TGTGCCAGCAGCTTACTGGGGCTGGGCACAGATACGCAGTATTTT.

The chain joins TRBV4-3 to TRBJ2-3; TRBD1 matches at 8 bases. V lost 3 bases, J lost 2 bases, and 10 bases stayed unmatched. Germline V gene data show CDR1 as LGHNA and CDR2 as YSLEER. The CDR3 covers 17 residues. This chain's CDR3 is CASSQTGVTRNTDTQYF. CDR3 coding DNA: TGCGCCAGCAGCCAGACAGGGGTCACTCGGAACACAGATACGCAGTATTTT.

The J gene is TRBJ2-3, the V gene TRBV6-6; tentatively, D is TRBD1 (6 bases). This CDR3 spans 16 amino acids. Per the germline V gene, CDR1 is MNHNY and CDR2 is SVGAGI (reference sequence). Trimming left V 2 bases short and J 4 bases short, with 16 bases between. CDR3 protein: CASSYVNRALADTQYF. For the CDR3, the DNA is TGTGCCAGCAGTTACGTCAACAGGGCCTTGGCAGATACGCAGTATTTT.

This clone has just one count. The rearrangement links TRBV6-1 to TRBJ2-7, with 7 bases identical to TRBD1. The CDR3 consists of 14 residues. Germline CDR1 and CDR2: MNHNS and SASEGT. With 3 bases clipped from V and 3 bases from J, the junction kept 5 bases outside the gene matches. Here the CDR3 reads CASSEGQINYEQYF. CDR3 in DNA: TGTGCCAGCAGTGAGGGACAGATAAACTACGAGCAGTACTTC.

The gene calls are TRBV2 and TRBJ2-2, with 8 bases aligning to TRBD2. Unmatched junction bases numbered 12, after V lost 11 bases and J lost 1 base. Germline V gene lookup returns CDR1 SNHLY and CDR2 FYNNEI. The CDR3 has 16 residues. DNA of the CDR3: TGTGCCGGCCGGGAGGGCCGGGACATGAACACCGGGGAGCTGTTTTTT. It yields the protein CAGREGRDMNTGELFF.

V is TRBV9 and J is TRBJ2-2, with a possible D match to TRBD1 (6 bases). Germline assignment: CDR1 SGDLS and CDR2 YYNGEE. The V gene lost 0 bases and the J gene lost 6 bases, with 9 bases spanning the gap. The CDR3 is 14 amino acids. The CDR3 sequence is CASSVVAGAGELFF. CDR3 DNA sequence: TGTGCCAGCAGCGTAGTGGCAGGGGCCGGGGAGCTGTTTTTT.

The gene calls are TRBV29-1 and TRBJ2-1; 10 bases align to TRBD1. The CDR3 has 17 amino acids. From germline, CDR1 is SQVTM and CDR2 ANQGSEA. J gave up 7 bases and V 5 bases, and 17 bases lay outside the gene matches. CDR3 coding DNA: TGCAGCGTTCGGGGGCGACCCGGGACAGGGGAATTGAATGAGCAGTTCTTC. It yields the protein CSVRGRPGTGELNEQFF.

The chain joins TRBV28 to TRBJ1-1, with TRBD1 matching over 10 bases. The V gene end was trimmed by 5 bases and the J gene end by 1 base; junction bases not matched to a gene: 10. This CDR3 has 17 amino acids. Germline V gene lookup returns CDR1 MDHEN and CDR2 SYDVKM. In DNA form, the CDR3 reads TGTGCCAGCAGTACTCGGGACAGGGGTTTGGAGAACACTGAAGCTTTCTTT. Translated: CASSTRDRGLENTEAFF.

V is TRBV7-8 and J is TRBJ1-3; weak D call: TRBD1 (5 bases). V was trimmed by 5 bases and J by 9 bases, leaving 23 bases between them. The CDR3 contains 16 residues. CDR1 is SGHVS, CDR2 FQNEAQ, per germline. Written as DNA, the CDR3 is TGTGCCAGCAGCCCGCAGTGGGTTGTGCGGGGGACCACCATATATTTT. Translated, it gives CASSPQWVVRGTTIYF. Variable domain in full (rest from reference TRBV7-8 and TRBJ1-3): GAGVSQSPRYKVAKRGQDVALRCDPISGHVSLFWYQQALGQGPEFLTYFQNEAQLDKSGLPSDRFFAERPEGSVSTLKIQRTQQEDSAVYLCASSPQWVVRGTTIYFGEGSWLTVV.

V gene TRBV5-1 combines with J gene TRBJ2-1, with TRBD2 matching 13 bases. The V gene's germline CDR1 is SGHRS and CDR2 YFSETQ. The ends lost 4 bases at V and 8 bases at J; junction bases unmatched: 6. This CDR3 is built from 15 residues. The CDR3 DNA reads as TGCGCCAGCAGCCAGAGGACTAGCGGGAGTCATGAGCAGTTCTTC. Translating gives CASSQRTSGSHEQFF.

This clone came up once. The chain employs TRBV11-2 and TRBJ2-2, with a weak D call TRBD1 (6 bases). The germline gives CDR1 SGHAT, CDR2 FQNNGV. CDR3 length: 15 amino acids. Deletions cut 4 bases from V and 2 bases from J, with 11 bases between. The CDR3 bases are TGTGCCAGCAGCTCCCGGGACATCAACACCGGGGAGCTGTTTTTT. Amino acids: CASSSRDINTGELFF.

This clone was found once. The V gene is TRBV7-8, the J gene TRBJ2-1; D perhaps matches TRBD2 (5 bases). The V gene's germline CDR1 is SGHVS and CDR2 FQNEAQ. Trimming took off 4 bases at V and 0 bases at J, with 13 bases between the two ends. This CDR3 has 16 residues. In DNA form, the CDR3 reads TGTGCCAGCAGCTGGGCGGGCGGCAGCTCCTACAATGAGCAGTTCTTC. Translation gives CASSWAGGSSYNEQFF.

The rearrangement uses TRBV14 and TRBJ2-7; TRBD1 matches 10 bases. From germline, CDR1 is SGHDN and CDR2 FVKESK. J lost 3 bases, V lost 2 bases, and 4 bases had no gene match. This CDR3 is built from 15 residues. CDR3 amino acids: CASSQTGTGDYEQYF. The CDR3 DNA reads TGTGCCAGCAGCCAAACCGGGACAGGGGACTACGAGCAGTACTTC.

V is TRBV5-6 and J is TRBJ2-7; TRBD2 agrees at 10 bases. CDR3 size: 16 residues. Per the germline V gene, CDR1 is SGHDT and CDR2 is YYEEEE. The V gene end was trimmed by 3 bases and the J gene end by 2 bases; junction bases not matched to a gene: 8. CDR3 sequence: CASSSLAGERPYEQYF. CDR3 in DNA: TGTGCCAGCAGCTCCCTAGCGGGAGAGCGTCCCTACGAGCAGTACTTC.

The chain has TRBV6-4 and TRBJ2-1, with a weak D call TRBD1 (6 bases). Germline V gene data show CDR1 as MRHNA and CDR2 as SNTAGT. Trimming stripped 5 bases from V and 1 base from J, with 6 bases between. The CDR3 sequence is 13 residues long. The CDR3 is CASSQGSYNEQFF. DNA for the CDR3: TGTGCCAGCAGTCAGGGGTCCTACAATGAGCAGTTCTTC.

V gene TRBV7-2 combines with J gene TRBJ2-1; no reliable D call. The CDR3 has 15 residues. The germline V and J ends were trimmed by 1 base and 1 base, with 8 bases remaining between them. Germline V gene data show CDR1 as SGHTA and CDR2 as FQGNSA. CDR3 nucleotide sequence: TGTGCCAGCAGCTTAGAAAGGTCTTCCTACAATGAGCAGTTCTTC. Its translation is CASSLERSSYNEQFF.

The gene calls are TRBV19 and TRBJ2-5; 12 positions match TRBD1. This CDR3 region has 17 residues. The trim removed 1 base at V and 5 bases at J, leaving 8 bases unmatched. In germline, CDR1 is LNHDA, CDR2 SQIVND (reference sequence). The CDR3 is CASSIGLGTGGTETQYF. For the CDR3, the DNA is TGTGCCAGTAGTATAGGTCTCGGGACAGGGGGCACGGAGACCCAGTACTTC.

The chain links TRBV7-9 to TRBJ2-1; no clear D. The CDR3 is made up of 14 amino acids. Germline values: CDR1 SEHNR, CDR2 FQNEAQ (reference sequence). V was clipped by 2 bases and J by 5 bases, with 10 bases between them. The CDR3 sequence is CASSLFGGNNEQFF. CDR3 nucleotides: TGTGCCAGCAGCTTATTCGGCGGAAACAATGAGCAGTTCTTC. The full variable domain, with the rest looked up from reference TRBV7-9 and TRBJ2-1, is DTGVSQNPRHKITKRGQNVTFRCDPISEHNRLYWYRQTLGQGPEFLTYFQNEAQLEKSRLLSDRFSAERPKGSFSTLEIQRTEQGDSAMYLCASSLFGGNNEQFFGPGTRLTVL.

This chain uses TRBV6-1 with TRBJ2-5; D is undetermined. The CDR3 runs 14 residues. Between the trimmed V and J ends, which lost 2 bases and 0 bases, there was a span of 7 bases. Germline V gene data show CDR1 as MNHNS and CDR2 as SASEGT. The CDR3 DNA reads as TGTGCCAGCAGTGAATGGCTAGACCAAGAGACCCAGTACTTC. Its protein product is CASSEWLDQETQYF.